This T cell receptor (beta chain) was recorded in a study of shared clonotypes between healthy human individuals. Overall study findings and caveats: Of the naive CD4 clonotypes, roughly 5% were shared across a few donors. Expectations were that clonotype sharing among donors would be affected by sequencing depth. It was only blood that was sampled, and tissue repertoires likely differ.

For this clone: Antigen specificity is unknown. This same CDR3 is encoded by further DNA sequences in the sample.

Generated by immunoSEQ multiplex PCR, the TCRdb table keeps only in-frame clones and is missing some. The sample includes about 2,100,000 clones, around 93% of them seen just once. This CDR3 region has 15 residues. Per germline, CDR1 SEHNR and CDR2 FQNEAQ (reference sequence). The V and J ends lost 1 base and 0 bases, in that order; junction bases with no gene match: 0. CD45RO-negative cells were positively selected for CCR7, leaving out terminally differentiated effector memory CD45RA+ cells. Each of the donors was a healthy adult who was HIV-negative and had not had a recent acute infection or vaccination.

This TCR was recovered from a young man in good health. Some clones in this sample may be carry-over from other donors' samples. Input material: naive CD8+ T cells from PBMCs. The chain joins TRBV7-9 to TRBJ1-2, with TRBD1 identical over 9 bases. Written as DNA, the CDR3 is TGTGCCAGCAGCTTAGGACAGGGGGCTAACTATGGCTACACCTTC. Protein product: CASSLGQGANYGYTF.